Given below is one T cell receptor (beta chain) in context. No antigen is known for it. No quality values exist for individual bases; no much larger clone is one base distant. The entry originates in a study of PD-1 blockade in mismatch repair-deficient tumors (dated by TCRdb to 2016 to 2017). With regard to the full study: Between late 2013 and late 2016, the trial enrolled approximately 86 consecutive patients with 12 types of mismatch repair-deficient cancer, all of whom had received prior treatment and were progressing. Deep sequencing of TCR CDR3 regions was used to track tumor-associated T cell clones in peripheral blood of patients responding to PD-1 blockade. Study-wide findings and limitations: After pembrolizumab, tumor-resident clones, which were often undetectable in blood before treatment, expanded rapidly and then contracted, generally ahead of radiologic responses.

There are 15 amino acids in the CDR3, from cysteine to phenylalanine inclusive. The DNA shown is the 45-base CDR3, in frame from base 1. CDR1 and CDR2 are read off the germline V gene as SGHRS and YFSETQ. V is cut back by 4 bases and J by 5 bases, with 9 bases in the junction unmatched. For each enrolled patient, mismatch repair deficiency was established using either polymerase chain reaction or immunohistochemistry. Three patients who responded to pembrolizumab therapy underwent TCR sequencing. The phase II trial prospectively tested pembrolizumab PD-1 blockade in advanced mismatch repair-deficient cancers regardless of tissue of origin. Peripheral blood T cell samples were gathered serially, both before PD-1 blockade started and at multiple time points afterward. Blood sampling times were expressed in weeks after the first pembrolizumab dose. Library creation used the immunoSEQ multiplex PCR assay. This is the immuneACCESS table as TCRdb keeps it, with only in-frame sequences that have V and J called. A part of the clones is gone; compared with another copy, unresolved V genes explain less than half, and the rest is unexplained. A total of 70,000 to 90,000 clones appear in this sample, 70% to 90% of them only once. Roughly 6% of the sample is taken by the ten largest.

The V and J segments used are TRBV5-1 and TRBJ2-5; a stretch of 9 junction bases matches TRBD2. This sequence originates from an adult with mismatch repair-deficient cancer. The specimen comprised peripheral blood, sampled 44 weeks after starting pembrolizumab. Here is the DNA: TGCGCCAGCAGCGCCCTTAGCGGGAGAGGGGAGACCCAGTACTTC. It is translated as CASSALSGRGETQYF. With all but the CDR3 taken from the reference TRBV5-1 and TRBJ2-5 genes, the full variable domain is: KAGVTQTPRYLIKTRGQQVTLSCSPISGHRSVSWYQQTPGQGLQFLFEYFSETQRNKGNFPGRFSGRQFSNSRSEMNVSTLELGDSALYLCASSALSGRGETQYFGPGTRLLVL.